This TCR beta chain was identified during a study of T cell changes during pregnancy in multiple sclerosis. Profiled with immunoSEQ multiplex PCR; TCRdb holds only in-frame clones, not every one. The data contain 38,000 or so clones, approximately 94% of them singletons. This CDR3 has 14 amino acids. V trimming: 4 bases; J trimming: 7 bases; junction bases outside the gene matches: 7. Per the germline V gene, CDR1 is SNHLY and CDR2 is FYNNEI. This TCR was sampled from a female donor with multiple sclerosis, enrolled in a pregnancy study. The chain employs TRBV2 and TRBJ2-1; TRBD1 matches at 7 bases. Material: CD4+ T cells from peripheral blood mononuclear cells, obtained in the second trimester of pregnancy. The CDR3 region is CASSGQGSGNEQFF. The CDR3, as DNA: TGTGCCAGCAGTGGACAGGGCAGTGGGAATGAGCAGTTCTTC.